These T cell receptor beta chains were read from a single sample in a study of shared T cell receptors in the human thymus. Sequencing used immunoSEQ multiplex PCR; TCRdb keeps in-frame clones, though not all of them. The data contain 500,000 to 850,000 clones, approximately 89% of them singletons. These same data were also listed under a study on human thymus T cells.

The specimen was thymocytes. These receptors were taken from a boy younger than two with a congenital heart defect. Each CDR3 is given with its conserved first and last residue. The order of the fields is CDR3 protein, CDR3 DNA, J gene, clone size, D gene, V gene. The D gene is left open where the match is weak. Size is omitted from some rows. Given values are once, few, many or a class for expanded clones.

CDR3: CASSLPSGGRTLYEQFF
DNA: TGTGCCAGCAGCTTACCTAGCGGGGGCCGCACGTTGTATGAGCAGTTCTTC
J: TRBJ2-1
size: .
D: TRBD2
V: TRBV7-2

CDR3: CAWSVAGVGTDTQYF
DNA: TGTGCCTGGAGTGTAGCGGGGGTGGGCACAGATACGCAGTATTTT
J: TRBJ2-3
size: .
D: TRBD2
V: TRBV30

CDR3: CASSARTGGGGELFF
DNA: TGTGCCAGCAGTGCCCGGACAGGGGGCGGCGGGGAGCTGTTTTTT
J: TRBJ2-2
size: .
D: TRBD1
V: TRBV2

CDR3: CASSLEVTGELFF
DNA: TGTGCCAGCAGTTTAGAGGTCACCGGGGAGCTGTTTTTT
J: TRBJ2-2
size: .
D: .
V: TRBV6-5

CDR3: CASSLATGTGTSGGQPQHF
DNA: TGTGCCAGCAGCTTAGCTACCGGGACAGGGACATCAGGTGGGCAGCCCCAGCATTTT
J: TRBJ1-5
size: .
D: TRBD1
V: TRBV7-2

CDR3: CASSELWWGQPSYEQYF
DNA: TGTGCCAGCAGTGAATTATGGTGGGGACAGCCCAGCTACGAGCAGTACTTC
J: TRBJ2-7
size: .
D: TRBD1
V: TRBV6-1

CDR3: CASGRTAKGETQYF
DNA: TGTGCTAGTGGTCGGACAGCAAAAGGGGAGACCCAGTACTTC
J: TRBJ2-5
size: .
D: .
V: TRBV12-5

CDR3: CASSEFLGTGENQPQHF
DNA: TGTGCCAGCAGTGAATTCCTCGGGACAGGAGAGAATCAGCCCCAGCATTTT
J: TRBJ1-5
size: .
D: TRBD1
V: TRBV2

CDR3: CASSPLKRGGYNEQFF
DNA: TGTGCCAGCAGCCCACTAAAGCGGGGGGGCTACAATGAGCAGTTCTTC
J: TRBJ2-1
size: .
D: TRBD2
V: TRBV11-2

CDR3: CASSQDRGSSYEQYF
DNA: TGCGCCAGCAGCCAAGATCGGGGAAGCTCCTACGAGCAGTACTTC
J: TRBJ2-7
size: .
D: .
V: TRBV4-3

CDR3: CASSQERGRDWEQYF
DNA: TGCGCCAGCAGCCAAGAACGGGGACGGGACTGGGAGCAGTACTTC
J: TRBJ2-7
size: .
D: .
V: TRBV4-3

CDR3: CASSTTGFGYEQYF
DNA: TGTGCCAGCAGCACGACAGGTTTTGGCTACGAGCAGTACTTC
J: TRBJ2-7
size: .
D: .
V: TRBV5-5

CDR3: CASSQPNGVRGSYEQYF
DNA: TGTGCCAGCAGTCAACCGAATGGGGTCAGGGGTTCCTACGAGCAGTACTTC
J: TRBJ2-7
size: .
D: .
V: TRBV27

CDR3: CASSQDRGYSETGENTGELFF
DNA: TGCGCCAGCAGCCAAGACAGGGGATATTCAGAGACAGGGGAGAACACCGGGGAGCTGTTTTTT
J: TRBJ2-2
size: .
D: TRBD1
V: TRBV4-1

CDR3: CASSSTRRTSGYEQYF
DNA: TGTGCCAGCAGCTCGACAAGGAGGACTAGCGGCTACGAGCAGTACTTC
J: TRBJ2-7
size: .
D: TRBD2
V: TRBV7-9

CDR3: CATSSSQREDSYEQYF
DNA: TGTGCCACCAGCAGCTCGCAGCGGGAGGACTCCTACGAGCAGTACTTC
J: TRBJ2-7
size: .
D: TRBD2
V: TRBV15

CDR3: CASSFQAVGYTF
DNA: TGTGCCAGCAGCTTCCAGGCTGTGGGCTACACCTTC
J: TRBJ1-2
size: .
D: .
V: TRBV5-5

CDR3: CASSLVSVMNTEAFF
DNA: TGTGCCAGCAGTCTAGTCTCGGTGATGAACACTGAAGCTTTCTTT
J: TRBJ1-1
size: .
D: .
V: TRBV7-9

CDR3: CASSFGQGRETQYF
DNA: TGCGCCAGCAGCTTCGGACAGGGAAGAGAGACCCAGTACTTC
J: TRBJ2-5
size: once
D: TRBD1
V: TRBV5-1

CDR3: CASSRTGAETYEQYF
DNA: TGTGCCAGCAGCAGGACAGGGGCCGAGACCTACGAGCAGTACTTC
J: TRBJ2-7
size: .
D: TRBD1
V: TRBV5-4

CDR3: CASSLDRGETAQETQYF
DNA: TGTGCCAGCAGCTTAGATCGCGGGGAAACGGCCCAAGAGACCCAGTACTTC
J: TRBJ2-5
size: .
D: .
V: TRBV11-2

CDR3: CASSLHPNPNEQYF
DNA: TGCGCCAGCAGCTTACATCCCAATCCCAATGAGCAGTACTTC
J: TRBJ2-7
size: .
D: .
V: TRBV5-1